The 2 T cell receptor beta chains reported below all come from one sample, sequenced in a study of monozygotic twins with cystic fibrosis. Libraries were prepared by immunoSEQ multiplex PCR; TCRdb keeps only in-frame clonotypes and omits some of them. This sample has 13,000 or so clones, with 80% to 90% found just once. The sample comprised blood. The receptors originated from a boy aged 10-17 years with cystic fibrosis.

The chain couples TRBV9 to TRBJ2-1, with 7 nucleotides matching TRBD2. The trim removed 3 bases at V and 0 bases at J, leaving 12 bases unmatched. CDR1 SGDLS and CDR2 YYNGEE come from the germline V gene. The CDR3 extends over 18 amino acids. The CDR3 DNA follows: TGTGCCAGCAGCGCCCGCCTTGAGCGGGGCAGCTCCTACAATGAGCAGTTCTTC. This translates into CASSARLERGSSYNEQFF.

The chain employs TRBV10-3 and TRBJ1-3; 9 bases line up with TRBD1. V shed 5 bases, J shed 0 bases, and the junction held 17 bases outside the gene matches. The CDR3 runs to 20 residues. Germline loops: CDR1 ENHRY, CDR2 SYGVKD. The CDR3 DNA follows: TGTGCCATCAGTCCCGGGACAGGGTCATTCGTTTCCAGCTCTGGAAACACCATATATTTT. It codes for CAISPGTGSFVSSSGNTIYF.